This T cell receptor beta chain was captured by sequencing in a study of T cell repertoires in cytomegalovirus infection. This CDR3 is built from 14 residues. Trimming removed 5 bases at V and 4 bases at J, with 17 bases between. From germline, CDR1 is DFQATT and CDR2 SNEGSKA (reference sequence). General study results and limits: The study found HLA-C-restricted CMV-specific TCR beta clonotypes dominating the ex vivo response. CMV carriers having the relevant HLA were flagged by cumulative public TCR beta family frequency.

On this clonotype itself: The antigen is undetermined.

TCRdb re-called the reads with MiXCR, one entry per CDR3 protein. The sample consists of some 220,000 distinct CDR3 sequences, 6% to 8% of them appearing once. The specimen sequenced was PBMCs. The origin of this receptor is a human donor in good health (CMV status not recorded). Some clones in this sample may be carry-over from other donors' samples. The V gene is TRBV20-1, the J gene TRBJ1-1; perhaps TRBD1 as D (6 bases). CDR3 sequence: CSAAPGAVITEAFF. The DNA of the CDR3 is TGCAGTGCTGCTCCGGGGGCGGTGATCACTGAAGCTTTCTTT.